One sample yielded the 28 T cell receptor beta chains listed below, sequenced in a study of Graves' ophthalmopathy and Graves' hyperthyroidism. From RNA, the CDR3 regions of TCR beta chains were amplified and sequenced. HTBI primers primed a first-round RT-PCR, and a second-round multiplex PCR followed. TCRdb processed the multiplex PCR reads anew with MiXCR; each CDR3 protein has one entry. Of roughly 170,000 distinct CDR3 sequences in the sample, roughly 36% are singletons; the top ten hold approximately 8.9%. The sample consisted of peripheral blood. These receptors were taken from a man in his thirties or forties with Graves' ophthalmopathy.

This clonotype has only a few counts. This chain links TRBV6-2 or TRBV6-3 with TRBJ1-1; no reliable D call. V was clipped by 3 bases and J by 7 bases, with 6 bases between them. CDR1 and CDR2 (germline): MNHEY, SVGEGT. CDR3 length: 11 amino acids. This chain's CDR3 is CASSYTDEAFF. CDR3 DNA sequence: TGTGCCAGCAGTTATACTGATGAAGCTTTCTTT.

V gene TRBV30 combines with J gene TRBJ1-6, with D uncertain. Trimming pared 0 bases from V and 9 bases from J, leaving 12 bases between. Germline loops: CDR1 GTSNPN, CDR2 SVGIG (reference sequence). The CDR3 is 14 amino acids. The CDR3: CAWSVLVDTSPLHF. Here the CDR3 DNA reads TGTGCCTGGAGTGTACTGGTCGATACTTCACCCCTCCACTTT.

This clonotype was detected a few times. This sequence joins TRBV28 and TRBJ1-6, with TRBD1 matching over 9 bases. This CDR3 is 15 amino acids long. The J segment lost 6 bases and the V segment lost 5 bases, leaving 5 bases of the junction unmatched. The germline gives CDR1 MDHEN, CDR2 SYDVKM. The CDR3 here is CASSIMGQGNSPLHF. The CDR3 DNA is TGTGCCAGCAGTATTATGGGACAGGGTAATTCACCCCTCCACTTT.

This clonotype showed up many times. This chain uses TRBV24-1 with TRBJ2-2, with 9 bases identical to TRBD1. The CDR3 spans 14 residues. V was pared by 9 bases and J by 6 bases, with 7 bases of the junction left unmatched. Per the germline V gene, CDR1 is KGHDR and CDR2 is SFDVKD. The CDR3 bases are TGTGCCACCTCCGGGACAGGGCCCGCCGGGGAGCTGTTTTTT. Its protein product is CATSGTGPAGELFF.

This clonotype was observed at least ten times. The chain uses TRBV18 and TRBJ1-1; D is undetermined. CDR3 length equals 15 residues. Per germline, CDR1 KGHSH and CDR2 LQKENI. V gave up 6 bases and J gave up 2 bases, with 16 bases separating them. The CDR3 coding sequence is TGTGCCAGCTCCGCTCTAGCTGCGGATAACACTGAAGCTTTCTTT. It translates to CASSALAADNTEAFF.

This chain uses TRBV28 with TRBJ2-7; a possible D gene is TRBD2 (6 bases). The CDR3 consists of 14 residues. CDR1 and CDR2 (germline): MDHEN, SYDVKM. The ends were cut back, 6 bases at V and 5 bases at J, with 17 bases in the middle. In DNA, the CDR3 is TGTGCCAGCAGCTTAGTGGGGCCGGGGGACGAGCAGTACTTC. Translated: CASSLVGPGDEQYF. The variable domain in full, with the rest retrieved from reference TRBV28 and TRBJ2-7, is DVKVTQSSRYLVKRTGEKVFLECVQDMDHENMFWYRQDPGLGLRLIYFSYDVKMKEKGDIPEGYSVSREKKERFSLILESASTNQTSMYLCASSLVGPGDEQYFGPGTRLTVT.

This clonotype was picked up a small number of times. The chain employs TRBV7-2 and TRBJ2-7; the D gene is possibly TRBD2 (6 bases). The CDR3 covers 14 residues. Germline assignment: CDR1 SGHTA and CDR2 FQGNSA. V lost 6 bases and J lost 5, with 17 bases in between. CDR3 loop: CASSWGLQGHEQYF. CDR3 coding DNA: TGTGCCAGCAGTTGGGGACTTCAGGGTCACGAGCAGTACTTC.

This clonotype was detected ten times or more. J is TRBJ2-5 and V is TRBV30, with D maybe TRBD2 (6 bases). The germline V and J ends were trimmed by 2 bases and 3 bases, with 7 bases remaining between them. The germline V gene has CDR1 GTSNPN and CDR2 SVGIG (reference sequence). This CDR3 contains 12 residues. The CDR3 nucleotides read TGTGCCTGGAGTACTAGCAAAGAGACCCAGTACTTC. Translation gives CAWSTSKETQYF.

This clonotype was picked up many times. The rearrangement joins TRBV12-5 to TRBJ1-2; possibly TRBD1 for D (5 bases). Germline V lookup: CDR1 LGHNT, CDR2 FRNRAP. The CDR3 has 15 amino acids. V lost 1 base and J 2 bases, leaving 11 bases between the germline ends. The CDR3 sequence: CASGLADRENYGYTF. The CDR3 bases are TGTGCTAGTGGTTTGGCTGACAGAGAGAACTATGGCTACACCTTC.

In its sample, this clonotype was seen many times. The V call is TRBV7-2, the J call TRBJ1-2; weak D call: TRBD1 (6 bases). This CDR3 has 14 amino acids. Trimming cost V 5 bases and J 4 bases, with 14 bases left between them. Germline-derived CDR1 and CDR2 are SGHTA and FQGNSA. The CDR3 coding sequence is TGTGCCAGCAGCGAGGCAGGGGATTCCTATGGCTACACCTTC. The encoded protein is CASSEAGDSYGYTF.

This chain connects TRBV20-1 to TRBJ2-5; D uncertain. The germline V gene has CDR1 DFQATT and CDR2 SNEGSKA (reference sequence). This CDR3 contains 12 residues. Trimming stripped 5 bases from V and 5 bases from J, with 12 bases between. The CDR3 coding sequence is TGCAGTGCTGTTCGGAAGTTGGAGACCCAGTACTTC. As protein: CSAVRKLETQYF.

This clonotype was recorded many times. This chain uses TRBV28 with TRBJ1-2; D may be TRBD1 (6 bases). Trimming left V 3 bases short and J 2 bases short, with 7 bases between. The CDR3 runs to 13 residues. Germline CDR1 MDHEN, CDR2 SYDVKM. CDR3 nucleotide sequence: TGTGCCAGCAGTTTGAGGGGGAACTATGGCTACACCTTC. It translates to CASSLRGNYGYTF.

The CDR3 is CASSEALAGGAFGGELFF. The CDR3 DNA follows: TGTGCCAGCAGTGAAGCACTAGCGGGAGGTGCTTTTGGCGGGGAGCTGTTTTTT. V is TRBV6-1 and J is TRBJ2-2, with 12 nucleotides matching TRBD2. The ends lost 0 bases at V and 7 bases at J; junction bases unmatched: 9. Germline assignment: CDR1 MNHNS and CDR2 SASEGT. The length of the CDR3 is 18 residues.

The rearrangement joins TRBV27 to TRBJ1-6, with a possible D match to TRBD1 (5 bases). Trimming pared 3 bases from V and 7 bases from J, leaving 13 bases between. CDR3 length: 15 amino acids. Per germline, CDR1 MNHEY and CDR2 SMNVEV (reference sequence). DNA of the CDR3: TGTGCCAGCAGTTTTTCGAACGGGGCAAATTCACCCCTCCACTTT. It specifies CASSFSNGANSPLHF.

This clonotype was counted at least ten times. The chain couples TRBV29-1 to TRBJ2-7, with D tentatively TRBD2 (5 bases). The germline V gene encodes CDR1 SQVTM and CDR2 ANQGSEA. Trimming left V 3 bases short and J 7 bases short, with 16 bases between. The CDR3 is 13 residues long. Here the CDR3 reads CSVDKARGSEQYF. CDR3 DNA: TGCAGCGTTGATAAGGCGCGAGGGAGTGAGCAGTACTTC.

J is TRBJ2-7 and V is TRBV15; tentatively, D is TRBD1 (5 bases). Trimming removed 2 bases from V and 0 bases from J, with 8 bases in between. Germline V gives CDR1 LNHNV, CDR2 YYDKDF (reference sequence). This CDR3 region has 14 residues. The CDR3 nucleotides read TGTGCCACCAGCAGACAGGGCAGCTCCTACGAGCAGTACTTC. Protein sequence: CATSRQGSSYEQYF.

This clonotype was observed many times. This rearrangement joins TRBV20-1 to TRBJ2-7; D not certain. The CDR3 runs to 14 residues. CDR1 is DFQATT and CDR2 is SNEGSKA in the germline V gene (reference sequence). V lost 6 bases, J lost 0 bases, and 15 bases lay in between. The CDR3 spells CSAPVPGFSYEQYF. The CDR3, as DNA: TGCAGTGCCCCAGTACCGGGTTTCTCCTACGAGCAGTACTTC.

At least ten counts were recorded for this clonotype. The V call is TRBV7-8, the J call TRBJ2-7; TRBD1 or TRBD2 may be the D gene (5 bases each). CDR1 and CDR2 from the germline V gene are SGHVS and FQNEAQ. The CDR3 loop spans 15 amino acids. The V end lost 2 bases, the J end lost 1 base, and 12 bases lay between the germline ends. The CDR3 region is CASSLRGATSYEQYF. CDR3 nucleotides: TGTGCCAGCAGCTTACGGGGCGCAACTTCCTACGAGCAGTACTTC.

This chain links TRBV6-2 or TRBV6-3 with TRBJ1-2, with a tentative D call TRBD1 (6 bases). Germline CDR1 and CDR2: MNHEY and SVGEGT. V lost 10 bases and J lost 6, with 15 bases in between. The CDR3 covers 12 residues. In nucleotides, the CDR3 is TGTGCCACCCTTTGGGGGCCCGATGGCTACACCTTC. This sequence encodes CATLWGPDGYTF.

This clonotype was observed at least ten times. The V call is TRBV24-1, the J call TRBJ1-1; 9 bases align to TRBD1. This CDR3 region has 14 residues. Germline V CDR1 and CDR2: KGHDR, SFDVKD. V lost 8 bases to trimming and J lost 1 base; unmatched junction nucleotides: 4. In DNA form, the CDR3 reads TGTGCCACCATGGGACAGGGCCGGAACACTGAAGCTTTCTTT. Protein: CATMGQGRNTEAFF.

The CDR3 DNA is TGTGCCAGCAGTTTTCGTTCGGTCACTGAAGCTTTCTTT. It codes for CASSFRSVTEAFF. The genes are TRBV28 and TRBJ1-1; D is unresolved. This CDR3 region has 13 residues. Germline assignment: CDR1 MDHEN and CDR2 SYDVKM. Trimming stripped 3 bases from V and 4 bases from J, with 9 bases between. The variable domain in full, completed from reference TRBV28 and TRBJ1-1, reads DVKVTQSSRYLVKRTGEKVFLECVQDMDHENMFWYRQDPGLGLRLIYFSYDVKMKEKGDIPEGYSVSREKKERFSLILESASTNQTSMYLCASSFRSVTEAFFGQGTRLTVV.

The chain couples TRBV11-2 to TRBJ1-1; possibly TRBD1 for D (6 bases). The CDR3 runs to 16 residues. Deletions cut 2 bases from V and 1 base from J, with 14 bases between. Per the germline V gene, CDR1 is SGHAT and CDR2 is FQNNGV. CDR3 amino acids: CASSLRQGTPNTEAFF. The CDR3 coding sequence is TGTGCCAGCAGCTTAAGGCAGGGGACCCCGAACACTGAAGCTTTCTTT. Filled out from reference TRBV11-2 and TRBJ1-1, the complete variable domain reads EAGVAQSPRYKIIEKRQSVAFWCNPISGHATLYWYQQILGQGPKLLIQFQNNGVVDDSQLPKDRFSAERLKGVDSTLKIQPAKLEDSAVYLCASSLRQGTPNTEAFFGQGTRLTVV.

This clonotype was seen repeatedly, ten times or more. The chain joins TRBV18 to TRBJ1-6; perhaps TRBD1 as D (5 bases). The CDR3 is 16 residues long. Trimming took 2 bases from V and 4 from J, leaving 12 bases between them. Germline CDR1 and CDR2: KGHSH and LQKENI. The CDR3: CASSPFQGGYNSPLHF. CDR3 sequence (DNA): TGTGCCAGCTCACCATTTCAGGGTGGATATAATTCACCCCTCCACTTT. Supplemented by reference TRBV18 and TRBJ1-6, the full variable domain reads NAGVMQNPRHLVRRRGQEARLRCSPMKGHSHVYWYRQLPEEGLKFMVYLQKENIIDESGMPKERFSAEFPKEGPSILRIQQVVRGDSAAYFCASSPFQGGYNSPLHFGNGTRLTVT.

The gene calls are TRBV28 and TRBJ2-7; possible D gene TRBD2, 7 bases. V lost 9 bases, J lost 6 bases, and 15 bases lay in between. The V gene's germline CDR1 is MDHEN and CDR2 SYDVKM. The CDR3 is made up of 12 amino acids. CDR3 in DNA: TGTGCCAGTCGTGAGGGAGGGGGCGAGCAGTACTTC. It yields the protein CASREGGGEQYF.

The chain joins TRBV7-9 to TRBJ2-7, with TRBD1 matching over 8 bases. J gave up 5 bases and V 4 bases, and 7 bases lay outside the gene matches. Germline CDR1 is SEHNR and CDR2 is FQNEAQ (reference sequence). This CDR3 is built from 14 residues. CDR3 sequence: CASSWTGRIHEQYF. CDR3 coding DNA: TGTGCCAGCAGCTGGACAGGGCGAATCCACGAGCAGTACTTC.

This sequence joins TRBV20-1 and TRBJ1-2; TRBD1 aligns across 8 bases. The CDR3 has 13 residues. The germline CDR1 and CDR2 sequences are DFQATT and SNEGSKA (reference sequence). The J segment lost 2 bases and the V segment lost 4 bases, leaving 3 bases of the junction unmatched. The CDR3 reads CSATTGGNYGYTF. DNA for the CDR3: TGCAGTGCTACAACAGGGGGGAACTATGGCTACACCTTC.

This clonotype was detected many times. The CDR3, as DNA: TGTGCCTGGAATGAGGGTGCGGGGAGTGGAGAGACCCAGTACTTC. This translates into CAWNEGAGSGETQYF. V and J are TRBV30 and TRBJ2-5; TRBD2 is a possible D gene (6 bases). Trimming shortened V by 4 bases and J by 4 bases, and 19 bases separated the two germline ends. Germline CDR1 reads GTSNPN; CDR2 reads SVGIG (reference sequence). The CDR3 loop spans 15 amino acids.

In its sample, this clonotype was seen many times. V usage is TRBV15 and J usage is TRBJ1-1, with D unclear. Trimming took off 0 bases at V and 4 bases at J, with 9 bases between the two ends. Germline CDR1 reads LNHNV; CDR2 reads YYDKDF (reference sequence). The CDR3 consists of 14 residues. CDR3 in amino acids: CATSRERWATEAFF. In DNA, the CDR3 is TGTGCCACCAGCAGAGAGCGGTGGGCCACTGAAGCTTTCTTT. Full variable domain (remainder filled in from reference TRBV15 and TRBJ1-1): DAMVIQNPRYQVTQFGKPVTLSCSQTLNHNVMYWYQQKSSQAPKLLFHYYDKDFNNEADTPDNFQSRRPNTSFCFLDIRSPGLGDTAMYLCATSRERWATEAFFGQGTRLTVV.